What follows describes a single TCR beta chain. Its antigen is not known. The data originate from a study of cytomegalovirus exposure and HLA in healthy donors. Study-wide points: Researchers left out some V segments, among them TRBV6-2 and TRBV6-3, as indistinguishable. Accurate predictions that matched the HLA-A and HLA-B alleles of most subjects were reportedly made from TCR beta sequences. A later analysis, which compared TCR beta chains of equal frequency, found the HLA-associated ones more clonally expanded.

This CDR3 is 15 amino acids long. With V trimmed by 5 bases and J by 1 base, 6 bases remained unmatched. The germline V gene encodes CDR1 LNHDA and CDR2 SQIVND (reference sequence). The PCR employed 60 Vbeta primers together with 13 Jbeta primers. Libraries were prepared by immunoSEQ multiplex PCR; TCRdb keeps only in-frame clonotypes and omits some of them. The sample totals roughly 200,000 clones. The chain uses TRBV19 and TRBJ1-1, with TRBD1 matching over 8 bases. Source material: PBMCs. The clonotype was recovered from a man aged 25 to 45 in good health and CMV-seronegative. CDR3 loop: CASSGGQGKNTEAFF. In nucleotides, the CDR3 is TGTGCCAGTAGTGGAGGACAGGGAAAGAACACTGAAGCTTTCTTT.